The sequence of this T cell receptor beta chain was determined in a study of PD-1 blockade in classical Hodgkin lymphoma. Broader study findings: Patients who responded completely had about the same baseline diversity as newly diagnosed patients. A reduction in baseline TCR diversity was reportedly seen in newly diagnosed patients relative to healthy donors. CD4+ TCR diversity climbed significantly by C4D1, unlike CD8+ TCR diversity.

To note about this clone: Its antigen is unidentified.

Clones were read by immunoSEQ multiplex PCR, and TCRdb kept only the in-frame ones, dropping some. The table includes 50,000 to 85,000 clones, 70% to 75% detected once. Trimming took 8 bases from V and 6 from J, leaving 23 bases between them. CDR3 length: 16 amino acids. In germline, CDR1 is SGDLS, CDR2 YYNGEE. Relapse after autologous stem cell transplantation occurred in every patient, and brentuximab vedotin exposure varied. The sequence derives from a human donor with classical Hodgkin lymphoma. The V call is TRBV9, the J call TRBJ1-4; tentatively, D is TRBD1 (5 bases). This sample comprised peripheral blood mononuclear cells (PBMCs), obtained before the second cycle of nivolumab. The CDR3 reads CARSSPPQADDEKLFF. Here the CDR3 DNA reads TGTGCCAGATCATCCCCCCCACAGGCAGATGATGAAAAACTGTTTTTT.